These T cell receptor beta chains were read from a single sample in a study of blood T cells in healthy people across ages. TCRdb passed the 5' RACE reads through MiXCR, listing each CDR3 protein once. The sample lists some 700,000 distinct CDR3 sequences, 22% occurring once. Input material: blood. The source of these receptors is a man between 70 and 80 years old in good health. The CDR3 runs from the conserved cysteine through the conserved F or W. The D gene is left open where the match is weak. A clone size is listed for some rows: how often the clone was seen (once, few, many), or a class if it is expanded.

d_call j_call v_call clone_size cdr3_aa cdr3_nt
TRBD2 TRBJ2-1 TRBV6-2/TRBV6-3 few CASSYGSGGYNEQFF TGTGCCAGCAGTTACGGTAGCGGGGGCTACAATGAGCAGTTCTTC
. TRBJ1-2 TRBV10-3 many CAITREGYGYTF TGTGCCATCACCAGAGAAGGTTATGGCTACACCTTC
TRBD1 TRBJ1-2 TRBV29-1 . CSVPRTGGGYTF TGCAGCGTTCCCCGGACAGGGGGTGGCTACACCTTC
. TRBJ1-4 TRBV18 . CASSPRVVDRGEKLFF TGTGCCAGCTCACCGAGGGTAGTGGACCGGGGAGAAAAACTGTTTTTT
TRBD1 TRBJ2-3 TRBV5-1 . CASKFGDRGVTDTQYF TGCGCCAGCAAGTTCGGGGACAGGGGAGTCACAGATACGCAGTATTTT
TRBD1 TRBJ2-7 TRBV6-5 . CASSVSGGIYEQYF TGTGCCAGCAGTGTGTCAGGGGGAATCTACGAGCAGTACTTC
. TRBJ1-2 TRBV12-3/TRBV12-4 . CASSQGRAAGGYTF TGTGCCAGCAGTCAGGGTCGAGCGGCAGGTGGCTACACCTTC
. TRBJ2-1 TRBV28 few CASSLTLAGYNEQFF TGTGCCAGCAGTTTAACCCTGGCGGGATACAATGAGCAGTTCTTC
. TRBJ1-2 TRBV18 few CASSLQDSYGYTF TGTGCCAGCTCACTACAAGACAGCTATGGCTACACCTTC
. TRBJ2-5 TRBV9 . CASSPTGAQAQETQYF TGTGCCAGCAGCCCCACGGGTGCGCAGGCACAAGAGACCCAGTACTTC
. TRBJ2-7 TRBV5-1 few CASSYDSLSYEQYF TGCGCCAGCAGCTATGACAGTCTCTCCTACGAGCAGTACTTC
. TRBJ2-1 TRBV7-2 . CASSLALLVGGLGDEQFF TGTGCCAGCAGCTTAGCATTGCTAGTGGGGGGGCTGGGTGATGAGCAGTTCTTC
. TRBJ2-5 TRBV7-2 . CASSLVGGEQTQYF TGTGCCAGCAGCTTAGTGGGGGGAGAACAAACCCAGTACTTC
. TRBJ2-4 TRBV4-3 . CASSQDVGGVVKNIQYF TGCGCCAGCAGCCAAGATGTTGGCGGGGTCGTAAAAAACATTCAGTACTTC
. TRBJ2-3 TRBV5-1 . CASSLDLRPDTQYF TGCGCCAGCAGCTTGGACCTTAGGCCAGATACGCAGTATTTT
. TRBJ2-3 TRBV10-3 few CATGFGGGGTDTQYF TGTGCCACCGGATTTGGTGGAGGGGGCACAGATACGCAGTATTTT
. TRBJ2-1 TRBV4-1 . CASSQERGIANEQFF TGCGCCAGCAGCCAAGAACGGGGGATCGCTAATGAGCAGTTCTTC
TRBD1 TRBJ2-2 TRBV10-3 few CAISAAQGRTGELFF TGTGCCATCAGTGCAGCACAGGGGCGTACCGGGGAGCTGTTTTTT
. TRBJ2-2 TRBV9 few CASGVSGADTTGELFF TGTGCCAGCGGGGTCTCAGGGGCCGATACCACCGGGGAGCTGTTTTTT
. TRBJ1-1 TRBV5-1 few CASSSRQLDTEAFF TGCGCCAGCAGCTCACGACAGCTTGACACTGAAGCTTTCTTT
. TRBJ2-3 TRBV11-2 . CASSTRWDGAWDTQYF TGTGCCAGCAGCACTAGATGGGATGGGGCGTGGGATACGCAGTATTTT
TRBD2 TRBJ2-7 TRBV20-1 few CSAKLAGIPWQYF TGCAGTGCTAAACTAGCGGGGATCCCTTGGCAGTACTTC
TRBD1 TRBJ1-1 TRBV5-1 . CASSAGQGLLTEAFF TGCGCCAGCAGCGCTGGACAGGGCCTCCTCACTGAAGCTTTCTTT
. TRBJ2-3 TRBV12-3/TRBV12-4 few CASRPRHLVDTQYF TGTGCCAGCAGACCCCGACATTTAGTAGATACGCAGTATTTT
. TRBJ2-2 TRBV7-9 few CASSLRGRGRTGELFF TGTGCCAGCAGCCTTCGAGGGAGGGGGCGAACCGGGGAGCTGTTTTTT
. TRBJ1-3 TRBV20-1 few CSAIRLRGAGNTIYF TGCAGTGCTATACGCCTCAGGGGAGCTGGAAACACCATATATTTT
. TRBJ1-4 TRBV6-5 few CASSYGLVNEKLFF TGTGCCAGCAGTTACGGACTGGTTAATGAAAAACTGTTTTTT
TRBD2 TRBJ2-5 TRBV6-2/TRBV6-3 . CASSYRAGVLRETQYF TGTGCCAGCAGTTACCGCGCGGGGGTCCTCCGGGAGACCCAGTACTTC
. TRBJ1-4 TRBV14 . CASSRRGGEKLFF TGTGCCAGCAGTAGAAGGGGAGGTGAAAAACTGTTTTTT
TRBD2 TRBJ2-1 TRBV7-8 . CASSLVIAGLIEQFF TGTGCCAGCAGCTTAGTAATAGCGGGGTTAATTGAGCAGTTCTTC
. TRBJ2-1 TRBV29-1 . CSVEGPVNEQFF TGCAGCGTTGAAGGACCGGTTAATGAGCAGTTCTTC
. TRBJ1-5 TRBV12-3/TRBV12-4 . CASSGVKGLLAQHF TGTGCCAGCAGCGGAGTGAAGGGACTCTTGGCCCAGCATTTT
TRBD2 TRBJ2-2 TRBV5-1 few CASTELAATGELFF TGCGCCAGCACTGAACTAGCGGCCACCGGGGAGCTGTTTTTT
. TRBJ2-2 TRBV5-1 . CASSLGGQLTGELFF TGCGCCAGCAGCTTGGGTGGCCAGCTCACCGGGGAGCTGTTTTTT
TRBD1 TRBJ1-4 TRBV20-1 . CSASGTGFVSTNEKLFF TGCAGTGCTTCCGGGACAGGGTTTGTATCGACTAATGAAAAACTGTTTTTT
. TRBJ2-5 TRBV24-1 few CATSDAGLQETQYF TGTGCCACCAGTGATGCCGGGCTCCAAGAGACCCAGTACTTC
. TRBJ2-7 TRBV6-1 few CASSPRDGAGYEQYF TGTGCCAGCAGTCCTCGGGACGGGGCGGGGTACGAGCAGTACTTC
. TRBJ2-1 TRBV20-1 . CSARGPNAGGDANEQFF TGCAGTGCTAGAGGGCCCAATGCCGGCGGGGATGCGAATGAGCAGTTCTTC
TRBD1 TRBJ1-5 TRBV5-1 few CASSLEGGIQPQHF TGCGCCAGCAGCCTGGAAGGGGGCATACAGCCCCAGCATTTT
TRBD2 TRBJ2-5 TRBV5-5 few CASSLLLAGRETQYF TGTGCCAGCAGCTTGTTACTAGCGGGTAGAGAGACCCAGTACTTC
TRBD1 TRBJ2-5 TRBV5-6 once CASSFGTGVQETQYF TGTGCCAGCAGCTTCGGGACAGGGGTACAGGAGACCCAGTACTTC
. TRBJ2-1 TRBV27 . CASSLEDPGVDEQFF TGTGCCAGCAGTTTAGAGGACCCTGGGGTCGATGAGCAGTTCTTC
. TRBJ2-3 TRBV29-1 . CSARGRASTDTQYF TGCAGCGCTCGCGGGCGCGCTAGCACAGATACGCAGTATTTT
. TRBJ1-2 TRBV28 few CASSVDGRYGYTF TGTGCCAGCAGCGTGGACGGACGCTATGGCTACACCTTC
. TRBJ2-7 TRBV14 once CASSQALGLYEQYF TGTGCCAGCAGCCAGGCTCTCGGACTTTACGAGCAGTACTTC
. TRBJ2-3 TRBV18 few CASSPRQGRSSTDTQYF TGTGCCAGCTCACCACGTCAGGGGAGATCTAGCACAGATACGCAGTATTTT
TRBD1 TRBJ1-2 TRBV6-5 few CASSYVSGGNYGYTF TGTGCCAGCAGTTACGTATCAGGGGGGAACTATGGCTACACCTTC
TRBD1 TRBJ1-2 TRBV10-3 few CAISATGDGYTF TGTGCCATCAGCGCAACAGGGGATGGCTACACCTTC
. TRBJ1-1 TRBV20-1 few CSARVQTVSTEAFF TGCAGTGCTAGAGTGCAGACGGTGAGCACTGAAGCTTTCTTT
. TRBJ1-2 TRBV6-6 . CASSSTGMYGYTF TGTGCCAGCAGTTCTACAGGGATGTATGGCTACACCTTC
. TRBJ2-4 TRBV6-1 . CASSGKGAGRDIQYF TGTGCCAGCAGTGGCAAGGGGGCGGGGAGAGACATTCAGTACTTC
. TRBJ1-3 TRBV3-1 . CASSPIGDTIYF TGTGCCAGCAGCCCCATCGGTGACACCATATATTTT
TRBD2 TRBJ2-3 TRBV5-1 few CASSLVGAGVPDTQYF TGCGCCAGCAGCCTTGTCGGAGCGGGGGTTCCAGATACGCAGTATTTT
. TRBJ1-1 TRBV7-9 . CAISEAGQPNTEAFF TGTGCCATCAGTGAGGCTGGACAGCCCAACACTGAAGCTTTCTTT
. TRBJ2-5 TRBV19 . CASSIWSSETQYF TGTGCCAGTAGTATTTGGTCCTCAGAGACCCAGTACTTC
. TRBJ1-2 TRBV12-3/TRBV12-4 few CASSLWQGGYTF TGTGCCAGCAGTTTATGGCAGGGCGGCTACACCTTC
. TRBJ1-3 TRBV6-2/TRBV6-3 few CASSYRTDSGNTIYF TGTGCCAGCAGTTACCGTACAGACTCTGGAAACACCATATATTTT
. TRBJ1-4 TRBV12-3/TRBV12-4 many CASSGGKYLFF TGTGCCAGCAGTGGGGGGAAATATTTGTTTTTT
. TRBJ2-7 TRBV7-2 . CASTQTPHVGFSYEQYF TGTGCCAGCACCCAGACTCCCCACGTGGGGTTCAGCTACGAGCAGTACTTC
. TRBJ1-1 TRBV27 . CASSFRRPNTEAFF TGTGCCAGCAGTTTTCGGCGGCCGAACACTGAAGCTTTCTTT